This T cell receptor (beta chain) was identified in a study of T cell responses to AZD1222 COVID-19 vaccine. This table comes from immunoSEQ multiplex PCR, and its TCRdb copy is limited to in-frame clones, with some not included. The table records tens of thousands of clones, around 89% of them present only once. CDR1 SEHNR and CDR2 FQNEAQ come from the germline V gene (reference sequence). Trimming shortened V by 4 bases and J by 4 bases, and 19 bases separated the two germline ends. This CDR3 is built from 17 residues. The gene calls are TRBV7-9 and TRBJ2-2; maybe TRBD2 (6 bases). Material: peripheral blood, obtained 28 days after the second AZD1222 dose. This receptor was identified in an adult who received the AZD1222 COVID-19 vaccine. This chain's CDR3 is CASSSHGQGGTTGELFF. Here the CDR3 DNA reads TGTGCCAGCAGCTCACATGGGCAGGGAGGAACCACCGGGGAGCTGTTTTTT.